This paragraph covers one T cell receptor (beta chain) sequence. Its target is not known. Germline V gives CDR1 SQVTM, CDR2 ANQGSEA. This CDR3 has 15 amino acids. With 6 bases removed from V and 0 bases from J, the gap between germline ends came to 16 bases. This entry is derived from a study of shared clonotypes between healthy human individuals. Across the study: Aged between 18 and 49, the donors were two women and three men.

Study-wide results and caveats: Non-shared clonotypes had lower generation probabilities than those shared by all four donors. When naive CD4 clonotypes were compared across a handful of donors, around 5% were shared. Compared with memory subsets, naive subsets generally had larger estimated richness.

TCRdb's table, derived via immunoSEQ multiplex PCR, lists solely in-frame clones and lacks some. The table includes roughly 2.5 million clones, 90% to 95% detected once. The J gene is TRBJ2-3, the V gene TRBV29-1; D is perhaps TRBD1 or TRBD2 (5 bases each). This receptor was taken from a man aged 18 to 30 in good health. The sample was naive CD4+ T cells sorted from blood. Subset denoted: CD45RA+ positively selected. CDR3 residues: CSVATGTVSTDTQYF. Written as DNA, the CDR3 is TGCAGCGTCGCTACGGGGACGGTTAGCACAGATACGCAGTATTTT.